One sample yielded the 19 T cell receptor beta chains listed below, sequenced in a study of blood T cell repertoires in COVID-19. Produced via immunoSEQ multiplex PCR; TCRdb's table is partial and in-frame only. The sample yields just over 70,000 clones, 60% to 75% seen once. What was sequenced was peripheral blood. These receptor sequences come from an older woman with acute or convalescent COVID-19.

The chain employs TRBV10-1 and TRBJ2-1; D is undetermined. This CDR3 is built from 13 residues. Trimming took off 5 bases at V and 9 bases at J, with 14 bases between the two ends. CDR1 and CDR2 (germline): WNHNN, SYGVQD (reference sequence). The CDR3 reads CASSPSGGSEQFF. CDR3 nucleotides: TGCGCCAGCAGTCCCTCTGGTGGTAGTGAGCAGTTCTTC.

V gene TRBV2 combines with J gene TRBJ1-1, with D unresolved. The CDR3 extends over 14 amino acids. Trimming cost V 4 bases and J 0 bases, with 9 bases left between them. In germline, CDR1 is SNHLY, CDR2 FYNNEI. The CDR3 is CASSVERVNTEAFF. CDR3 bases: TGTGCCAGCAGTGTTGAACGGGTGAACACTGAAGCTTTCTTT.

The chain employs TRBV29-1 and TRBJ1-2; D is possibly TRBD1 (5 bases). Germline CDR1 SQVTM, CDR2 ANQGSEA. Trimming removed 6 bases from V and 8 bases from J, with 22 bases in between. This CDR3 has 14 amino acids. The CDR3 loop is CSVNRDSLLEGYTF. The CDR3 DNA reads as TGCAGCGTCAACCGGGACTCCCTCCTAGAGGGCTACACCTTC.

The rearrangement uses TRBV25-1 and TRBJ2-5, with TRBD1 matching 8 bases. The ends lost 4 bases at V and 4 bases at J; junction bases unmatched: 8. The CDR3 covers 15 residues. Per the germline V gene, CDR1 is MGHDK and CDR2 is SYGVNS. CDR3 in amino acids: CASSARTGFAETQYF. CDR3 sequence (DNA): TGTGCCAGCAGTGCACGGACAGGGTTCGCAGAGACCCAGTACTTC. The variable domain in full, with the rest retrieved from reference TRBV25-1 and TRBJ2-5, is EADIYQTPRYLVIGTGKKITLECSQTMGHDKMYWYQQDPGMELHLIHYSYGVNSTEKGDLSSESTVSRIRTEHFPLTLESARPSHTSQYLCASSARTGFAETQYFGPGTRLLVL.

In regard to this clone: The sample contains more than one DNA sequence encoding this CDR3. The chain links TRBV27 to TRBJ1-5; D gene unclear. Trimming shortened V by 6 bases and J by 3 bases, and 6 bases separated the two germline ends. CDR1 and CDR2 (germline): MNHEY, SMNVEV (reference sequence). The CDR3 length is 12 residues. CDR3 region: CASRQSNQPQHF. The CDR3 nucleotides read TGTGCCAGCAGACAGTCCAATCAGCCCCAGCATTTT.

The chain links TRBV5-1 to TRBJ2-1; 8 bases fit TRBD2. CDR1 is SGHRS and CDR2 is YFSETQ in the germline V gene. The CDR3 extends over 17 amino acids. The V gene end was trimmed by 2 bases and the J gene end by 0 bases; junction bases not matched to a gene: 7. CDR3 residues: CASSLLAGGFSYNEQFF. For the CDR3, the DNA is TGCGCCAGCAGCTTACTGGCGGGGGGTTTCTCCTACAATGAGCAGTTCTTC. The full variable domain, with the rest looked up from reference TRBV5-1 and TRBJ2-1, is KAGVTQTPRYLIKTRGQQVTLSCSPISGHRSVSWYQQTPGQGLQFLFEYFSETQRNKGNFPGRFSGRQFSNSRSEMNVSTLELGDSALYLCASSLLAGGFSYNEQFFGPGTRLTVL.

This clone was observed a handful of times. Distinct nucleotide sequences in the sample also encode this CDR3. The chain joins TRBV7-2 to TRBJ2-1, with D possibly matching TRBD1 (6 bases). Per the germline V gene, CDR1 is SGHTA and CDR2 is FQGNSA. CDR3 length: 15 amino acids. The ends were cut back, 0 bases at V and 0 bases at J, with 6 bases in the middle. The CDR3 region has the DNA TGTGCCAGCAGCTTAGCGACAGGCTCCTACAATGAGCAGTTCTTC. Residues: CASSLATGSYNEQFF.

V usage is TRBV4-2 and J usage is TRBJ2-5, with TRBD1 matching over 7 bases. Germline V gene data show CDR1 as LGHNA and CDR2 as YNFKEQ. Trimming at V came to 4 bases and at J to 5 bases, leaving 7 bases not matched to a gene. This CDR3 comprises 14 residues. For the CDR3, the DNA is TGTGCCAGCAGCCGGGGAGACAGGGTTGAGACCCAGTACTTC. Translating it yields CASSRGDRVETQYF.

The chain carries TRBV19 and TRBJ1-1; a possible D gene is TRBD1 (5 bases). Trimming removed 3 bases at V and 2 bases at J, with 13 bases between. This CDR3 spans 15 amino acids. Germline-derived CDR1 and CDR2 are LNHDA and SQIVND (reference sequence). CDR3 bases: TGTGCCAGTAGTATTAAAGGGGTCACCAACACTGAAGCTTTCTTT. This codes for CASSIKGVTNTEAFF.

This sequence joins TRBV12-3 or TRBV12-4 and TRBJ2-1; a weak D match, TRBD1 (6 bases). The CDR3 loop spans 12 amino acids. The V and J ends lost 5 bases and 10 bases respectively, with 12 bases between them. For the CDR3, the DNA is TGTGCCAGCAGTCTCCAGGGGAACGAGCAGTTCTTC. This codes for CASSLQGNEQFF.

Concerning this clone itself: A junction boundary mismatches the germline segment, possibly from a read error. The rearrangement uses TRBV19 and TRBJ1-1, with D possibly TRBD1 on 5 matching bases. This CDR3 has 14 amino acids. CDR1 and CDR2 (germline): LNHDA, SQIVND (reference sequence). CDR3 sequence: CASRIGLGDTEAFF. The CDR3 DNA sequence: TGTGCCAGTAGGATAGGGTTAGGGGACACTGAAGCTTTCTTT.

The rearrangement joins TRBV7-2 to TRBJ1-2, with TRBD1 matching 9 bases. Germline V lookup: CDR1 SGHTA, CDR2 FQGNSA. This CDR3 has 14 amino acids. With V trimmed by 2 bases and J by 5 bases, 3 bases remained unmatched. The CDR3 DNA sequence: TGTGCCAGCAGCTTACTACAGGGGGCATATGGCTACACCTTC. Translation gives CASSLLQGAYGYTF. Complete variable domain (other parts from reference TRBV7-2 and TRBJ1-2): GAGVSQSPSNKVTEKGKDVELRCDPISGHTALYWYRQSLGQGLEFLIYFQGNSAPDKSGLPSDRFSAERTGGSVSTLTIQRTQQEDSAVYLCASSLLQGAYGYTFGSGTRLTVV.

The chain employs TRBV19 and TRBJ1-1; no reliable D call. The V and J ends lost 7 bases and 1 base respectively, with 13 bases between them. The V gene's germline CDR1 is LNHDA and CDR2 SQIVND (reference sequence). The CDR3 is 14 residues long. CDR3 sequence: CASKPSGRNTEAFF. The CDR3 bases are TGTGCCAGTAAGCCATCGGGGAGGAACACTGAAGCTTTCTTT.

This clone has only a few counts. The CDR3 protein is CASSKQGFLGVAFF. The CDR3 DNA reads TGTGCCAGCAGTAAACAGGGTTTCCTCGGGGTAGCTTTCTTT. The V gene is TRBV6-5, the J gene TRBJ1-1; perhaps TRBD1 as D (6 bases). Germline lookup yields CDR1 MNHEY and CDR2 SVGAGI. The CDR3 contains 14 residues. V lost 5 bases and J 10 bases, leaving 20 bases between the germline ends.

The chain couples TRBV19 to TRBJ1-1, with D perhaps matching TRBD1 (6 bases). The CDR3 is 14 amino acids. Trimming left V 7 bases short and J 1 base short, with 13 bases between. The V gene's germline CDR1 is LNHDA and CDR2 SQIVND (reference sequence). CDR3 residues: CASIQGWGNTEAFF. Written as DNA, the CDR3 is TGTGCCAGTATACAGGGCTGGGGGAACACTGAAGCTTTCTTT.

The chain links TRBV6-1 to TRBJ1-5; perhaps TRBD1 as D (6 bases). The V gene lost 2 bases and the J gene lost 1 base, with 12 bases spanning the gap. Germline CDR1 reads MNHNS; CDR2 reads SASEGT. The CDR3 length is 16 residues. The CDR3 here is CASSERGQKSNQPQHF. CDR3 bases: TGTGCCAGCAGTGAACGTGGACAGAAGAGCAATCAGCCCCAGCATTTT.

The rearrangement joins TRBV6-5 to TRBJ2-2; D possibly corresponds to TRBD2 (6 bases). Germline V lookup: CDR1 MNHEY, CDR2 SVGAGI. Trimming left V 7 bases short and J 7 bases short, with 19 bases between. The CDR3 extends over 15 amino acids. The CDR3 is CASTLGTAGSGELFF. Written as DNA, the CDR3 is TGTGCCAGCACCTTGGGGACTGCGGGGAGCGGGGAGCTGTTTTTT.

The CDR3 spells CASSHRDRGTDTQYF. The CDR3 DNA reads TGTGCCAGCAGCCACCGGGACAGGGGCACAGATACGCAGTATTTT. This chain links TRBV7-9 with TRBJ2-3; TRBD1 matches 9 bases. CDR1 is SEHNR, CDR2 FQNEAQ, per germline (reference sequence). With 5 bases clipped from V and 1 base from J, the junction kept 4 bases outside the gene matches. The CDR3 runs to 15 residues.

This chain joins TRBV2 and TRBJ1-2, with TRBD1 identical over 10 bases. Trimming removed 3 bases from V and 7 bases from J; junction bases left unmatched: 5. CDR3 length: 14 residues. Germline assignment: CDR1 SNHLY and CDR2 FYNNEI. This CDR3 reads CASSDRGQGSGYTF. CDR3 DNA sequence: TGTGCCAGCAGTGATCGGGGACAGGGGTCTGGCTACACCTTC.